This T cell receptor beta chain is from a study of T cells in Graves' hyperthyroidism and ophthalmopathy. Details on this clonotype: What it binds is not known.

V was clipped by 6 bases and J by 2 bases, with 14 bases between them. The CDR3 runs to 16 residues. The germline V gene encodes CDR1 SGHDN and CDR2 FVKESK. RNA transcripts gave rise to amplified TCR beta CDR3 regions. First-round RT-PCR with HTBI primers amplified the TCR CDR3 region. TCRdb re-derived calls from the multiplex PCR reads in MiXCR, one entry per CDR3 protein. There are about 510,000 distinct CDR3 sequences in the sample; roughly 45% occur only once, and 44% lies in the top ten. Study-wide results and limits: Blood also showed most of the thyroid clonotypes that were expanded above 0.001. Ophthalmopathy, as predicted by the model, came a median roughly 6.5 months after the prediction.

The receptor's source is an adult woman with Graves' disease, either hyperthyroidism or ophthalmopathy (not recorded which). Sequenced: peripheral blood or thyroid tissue (not recorded which). The rearrangement joins TRBV14 to TRBJ2-6; no reliable D call. The CDR3 protein is CASSFGESAGANVLTF. The CDR3 region has the DNA TGTGCCAGCAGTTTTGGCGAATCGGCTGGGGCCAACGTCCTGACTTTC.